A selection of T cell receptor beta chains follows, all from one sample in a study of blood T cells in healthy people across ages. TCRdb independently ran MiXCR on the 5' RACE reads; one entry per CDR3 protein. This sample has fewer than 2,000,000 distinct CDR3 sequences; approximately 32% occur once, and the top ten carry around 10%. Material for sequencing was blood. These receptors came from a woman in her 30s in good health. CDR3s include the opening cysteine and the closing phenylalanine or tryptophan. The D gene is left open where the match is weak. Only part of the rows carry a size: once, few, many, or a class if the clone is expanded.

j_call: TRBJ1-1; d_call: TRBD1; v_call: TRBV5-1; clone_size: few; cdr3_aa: CASSYQGQGTEAFF; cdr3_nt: TGCGCCAGCAGCTATCAAGGACAGGGGACTGAAGCTTTCTTT
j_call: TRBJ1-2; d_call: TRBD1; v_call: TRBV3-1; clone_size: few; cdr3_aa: CASSPRQGDHSGYTF; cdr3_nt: TGTGCCAGCAGCCCTCGACAGGGGGATCACTCTGGCTACACCTTC
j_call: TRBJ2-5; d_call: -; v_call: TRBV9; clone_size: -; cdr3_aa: CASSVGVAFGETQYF; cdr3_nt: TGTGCCAGCAGCGTAGGGGTAGCGTTTGGAGAGACCCAGTACTTC
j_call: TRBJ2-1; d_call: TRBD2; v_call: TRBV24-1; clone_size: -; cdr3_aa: CATSDALAGVMNEQFF; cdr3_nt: TGTGCCACCAGTGATGCCCTAGCGGGAGTAATGAATGAGCAGTTCTTC
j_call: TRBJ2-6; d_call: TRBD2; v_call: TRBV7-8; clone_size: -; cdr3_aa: CASSLSSGSLGGANVLTF; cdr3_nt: TGTGCCAGCAGCTTAAGTAGCGGGAGCCTCGGTGGGGCCAACGTCCTGACTTTC
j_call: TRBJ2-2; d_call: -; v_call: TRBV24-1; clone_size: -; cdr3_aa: CATSDLAFSNTGELFF; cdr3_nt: TGTGCCACCAGTGATTTGGCCTTTTCGAACACCGGGGAGCTGTTTTTT
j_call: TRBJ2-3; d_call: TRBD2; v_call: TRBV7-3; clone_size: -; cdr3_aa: CASSLRGGGGRHTQYF; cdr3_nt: TGTGCCAGCAGCTTAAGGGGCGGGGGGGGGCGTCATACGCAGTATTTT
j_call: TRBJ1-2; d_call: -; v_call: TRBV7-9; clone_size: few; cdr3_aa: CASSFSDRSLNGYTF; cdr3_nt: TGTGCCAGCAGCTTTTCCGACAGGAGTCTTAATGGCTACACCTTC
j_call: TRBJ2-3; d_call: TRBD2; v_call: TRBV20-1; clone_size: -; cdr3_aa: CSARKSGRTDTQYF; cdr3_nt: TGCAGTGCTAGAAAGAGCGGGAGGACAGATACGCAGTATTTT
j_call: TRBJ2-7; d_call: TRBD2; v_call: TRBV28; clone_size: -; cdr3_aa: CASSLGSRASGRTYSYEQYF; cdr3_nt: TGTGCCAGCAGTTTAGGTTCGAGGGCTAGCGGGAGGACGTACTCCTACGAGCAGTACTTC
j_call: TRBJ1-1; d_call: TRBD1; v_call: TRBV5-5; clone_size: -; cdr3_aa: CASRPEQGANTEAFF; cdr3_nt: TGTGCCAGCAGACCAGAACAGGGGGCTAACACTGAAGCTTTCTTT
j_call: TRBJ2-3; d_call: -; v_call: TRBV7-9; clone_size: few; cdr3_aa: CASSLTGSDTDTQYF; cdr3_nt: TGTGCCAGCAGCTTGACGGGTTCAGACACAGATACGCAGTATTTT
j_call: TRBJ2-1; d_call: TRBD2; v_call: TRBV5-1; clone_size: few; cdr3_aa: CASSPRGTSGGSSQFF; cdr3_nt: TGCGCCAGCAGCCCGCGGGGGACTAGCGGGGGGTCTTCGCAGTTCTTC
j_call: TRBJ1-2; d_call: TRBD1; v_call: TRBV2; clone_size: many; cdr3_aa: CARTGTGLYGYTF; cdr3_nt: TGTGCCAGAACCGGGACAGGACTCTATGGCTACACCTTC
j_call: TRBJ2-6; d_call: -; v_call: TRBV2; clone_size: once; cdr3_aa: CASSSGTRKSGANVLTF; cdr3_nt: TGTGCCAGCAGTTCCGGGACAAGGAAATCTGGGGCCAACGTCCTGACTTTC
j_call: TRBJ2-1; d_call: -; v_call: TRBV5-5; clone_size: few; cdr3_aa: CASSLDTNNEQFF; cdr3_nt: TGTGCCAGCAGCTTGGACACCAACAATGAGCAGTTCTTC
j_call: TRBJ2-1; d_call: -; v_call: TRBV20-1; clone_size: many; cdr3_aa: CSARSPVGVAEQFF; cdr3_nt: TGCAGTGCTAGATCTCCTGTGGGAGTTGCTGAGCAGTTCTTC
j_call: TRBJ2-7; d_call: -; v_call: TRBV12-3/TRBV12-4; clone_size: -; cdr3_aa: CASSYRDNLIYREQYF; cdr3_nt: TGTGCCAGCAGTTACCGGGACAACCTTATTTACCGCGAGCAGTACTTC
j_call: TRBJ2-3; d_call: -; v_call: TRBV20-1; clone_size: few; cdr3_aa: CSATFPRDPSTDTQYF; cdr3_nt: TGCAGTGCCACTTTCCCCCGGGACCCCAGCACAGATACGCAGTATTTT
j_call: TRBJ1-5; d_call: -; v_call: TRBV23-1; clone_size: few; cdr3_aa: CASSHCYQPQHF; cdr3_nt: TGCGCCAGCAGTCATTGCTATCAGCCCCAGCATTTT
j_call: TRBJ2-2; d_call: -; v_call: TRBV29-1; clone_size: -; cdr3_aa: CSVEGTTKDTGELFF; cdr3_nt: TGCAGCGTTGAAGGGACGACCAAGGACACCGGGGAGCTGTTTTTT
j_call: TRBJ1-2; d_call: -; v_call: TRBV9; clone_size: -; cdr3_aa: CASSGTEPIYYGYTF; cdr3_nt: TGTGCCAGCAGCGGGACAGAGCCAATATACTATGGCTACACCTTC
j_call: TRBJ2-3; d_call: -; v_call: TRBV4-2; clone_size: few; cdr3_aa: CASSQGGQGTTDTQYF; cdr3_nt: TGTGCCAGCAGCCAAGGAGGGCAGGGTACCACAGATACGCAGTATTTT
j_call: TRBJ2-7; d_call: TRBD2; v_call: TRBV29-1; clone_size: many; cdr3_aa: CSVVIAGGYEQYF; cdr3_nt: TGCAGCGTAGTGATAGCGGGAGGGTACGAGCAGTACTTC
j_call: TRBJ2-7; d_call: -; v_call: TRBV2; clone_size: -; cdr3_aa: CASSEAPLSYEQYF; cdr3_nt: TGTGCCAGCAGTGAAGCGCCCCTATCCTACGAGCAGTACTTC
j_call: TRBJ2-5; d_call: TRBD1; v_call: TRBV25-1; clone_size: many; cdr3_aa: CASSDLTGGTETQYF; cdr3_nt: TGTGCCAGCAGTGACTTGACAGGGGGCACGGAGACCCAGTACTTC
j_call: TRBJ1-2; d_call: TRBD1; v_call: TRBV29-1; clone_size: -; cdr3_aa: CSVEWFTGGTYGYTF; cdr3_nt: TGCAGCGTGGAGTGGTTTACAGGGGGCACCTATGGCTACACCTTC
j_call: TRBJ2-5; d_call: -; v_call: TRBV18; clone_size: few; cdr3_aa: CASSPAGGASKEWETQYF; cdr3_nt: TGTGCCAGCTCACCAGCCGGAGGGGCATCGAAGGAATGGGAGACCCAGTACTTC
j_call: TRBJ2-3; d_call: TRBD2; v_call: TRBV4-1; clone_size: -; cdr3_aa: CASSQRVIAGSSTDTQYF; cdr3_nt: TGCGCCAGCAGCCAAAGGGTGATAGCGGGGTCTTCCACCGATACGCAGTATTTT
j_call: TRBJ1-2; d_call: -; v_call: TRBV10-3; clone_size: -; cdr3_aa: CAISDRSFAYGYTF; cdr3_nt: TGTGCCATCAGCGACAGAAGCTTTGCCTATGGCTACACCTTC
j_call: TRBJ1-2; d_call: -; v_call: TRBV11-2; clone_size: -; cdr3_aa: CASSSGRRDYGYTF; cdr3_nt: TGTGCCAGCAGCTCCGGACGGAGGGACTATGGCTACACCTTC
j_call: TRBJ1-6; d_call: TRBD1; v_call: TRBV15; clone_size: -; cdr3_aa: CATSRGDFPGQVSPLHF; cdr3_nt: TGTGCCACCAGCAGAGGCGATTTCCCGGGACAGGTGTCACCCCTCCACTTT